This T cell receptor (beta chain) originates from a study of OX40 agonist ivuxolimab in advanced cancers. CDR1 is GTSNPN and CDR2 is SVGIG in the germline V gene (reference sequence). V was cut by 7 bases and J by 1 base, with 10 bases left in between. This CDR3 has 12 residues. Only in-frame clones appear in the TCRdb table, and some are missing; sequencing was by immunoSEQ multiplex PCR. The sample gives under 85,000 clones, roughly nine tenths of which show up once; roughly 2.5% is in the top ten. This clone was found many times. This TCR came from an adult with an advanced solid tumor such as melanoma, head and neck, liver or kidney cancer. The V call is TRBV30, the J call TRBJ1-1; D uncertain. The starting material was CD4+ or CD8+ T cells sorted from blood, obtained in a trial of the OX40 agonist ivuxolimab. CDR3 nucleotides: TGTGCCTTCGGCCAGGCGAACACTGAAGCTTTCTTT. The encoded protein is CAFGQANTEAFF.